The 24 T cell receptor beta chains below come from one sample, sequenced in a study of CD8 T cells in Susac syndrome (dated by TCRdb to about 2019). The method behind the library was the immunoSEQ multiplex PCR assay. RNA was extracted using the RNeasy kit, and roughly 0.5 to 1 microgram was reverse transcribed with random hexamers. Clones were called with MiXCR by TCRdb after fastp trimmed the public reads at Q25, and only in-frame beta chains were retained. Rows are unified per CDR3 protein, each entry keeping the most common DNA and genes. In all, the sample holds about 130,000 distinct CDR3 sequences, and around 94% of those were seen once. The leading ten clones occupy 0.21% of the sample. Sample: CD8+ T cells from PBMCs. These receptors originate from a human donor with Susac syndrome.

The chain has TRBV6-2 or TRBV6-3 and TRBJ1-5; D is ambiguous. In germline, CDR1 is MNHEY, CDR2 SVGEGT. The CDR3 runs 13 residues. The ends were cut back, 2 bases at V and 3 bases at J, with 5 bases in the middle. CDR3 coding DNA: TGTGCCAGCAGTTACAGGGACAATCAGCCCCAGCATTTT. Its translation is CASSYRDNQPQHF.

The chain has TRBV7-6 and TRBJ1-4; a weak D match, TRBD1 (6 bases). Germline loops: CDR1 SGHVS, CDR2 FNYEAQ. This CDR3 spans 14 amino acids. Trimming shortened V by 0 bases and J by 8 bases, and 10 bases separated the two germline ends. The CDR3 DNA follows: TGTGCCAGCAGCTTAGCGGGGGCAAGCGAAAAACTGTTTTTT. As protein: CASSLAGASEKLFF.

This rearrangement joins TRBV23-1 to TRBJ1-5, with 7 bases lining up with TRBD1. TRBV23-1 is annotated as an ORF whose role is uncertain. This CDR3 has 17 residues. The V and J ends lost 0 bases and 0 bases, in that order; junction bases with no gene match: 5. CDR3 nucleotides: TGCGCCAGCAGTCAATCGACAGGGATATATAGCAATCAGCCCCAGCATTTT. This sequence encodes CASSQSTGIYSNQPQHF.

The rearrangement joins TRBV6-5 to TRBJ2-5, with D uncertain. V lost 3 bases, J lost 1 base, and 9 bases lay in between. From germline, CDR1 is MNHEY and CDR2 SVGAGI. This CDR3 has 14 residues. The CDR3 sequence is CASSYAGFQETQYF. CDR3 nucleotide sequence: TGTGCCAGCAGTTATGCCGGGTTCCAAGAGACCCAGTACTTC.

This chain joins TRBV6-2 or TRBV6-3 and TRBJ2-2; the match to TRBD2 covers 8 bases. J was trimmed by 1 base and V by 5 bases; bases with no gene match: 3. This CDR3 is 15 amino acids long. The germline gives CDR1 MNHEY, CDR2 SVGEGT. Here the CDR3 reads CASSRLAGNTGELFF. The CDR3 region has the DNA TGTGCCAGCAGTCGTCTAGCGGGGAACACCGGGGAGCTGTTTTTT.

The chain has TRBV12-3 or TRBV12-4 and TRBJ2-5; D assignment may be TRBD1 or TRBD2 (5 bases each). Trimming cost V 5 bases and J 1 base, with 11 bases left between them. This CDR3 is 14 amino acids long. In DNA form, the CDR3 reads TGTGCCAGCAGTGCGAGGGACGGCCAAGAGACCCAGTACTTC. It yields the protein CASSARDGQETQYF.

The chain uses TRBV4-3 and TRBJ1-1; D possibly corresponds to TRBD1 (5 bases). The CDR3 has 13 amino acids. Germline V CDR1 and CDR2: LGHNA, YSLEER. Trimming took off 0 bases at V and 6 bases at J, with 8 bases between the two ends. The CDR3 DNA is TGCGCCAGCAGCCAAGACAGGGAGGCTGAAGCTTTCTTT. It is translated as CASSQDREAEAFF.

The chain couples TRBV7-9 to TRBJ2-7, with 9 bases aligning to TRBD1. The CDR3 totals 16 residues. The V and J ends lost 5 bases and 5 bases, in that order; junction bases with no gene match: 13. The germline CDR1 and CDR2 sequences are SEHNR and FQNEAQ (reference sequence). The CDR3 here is CASSMSSGTGQHEQYF. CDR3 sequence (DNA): TGTGCCAGCAGCATGTCTTCCGGGACAGGGCAGCACGAGCAGTACTTC.

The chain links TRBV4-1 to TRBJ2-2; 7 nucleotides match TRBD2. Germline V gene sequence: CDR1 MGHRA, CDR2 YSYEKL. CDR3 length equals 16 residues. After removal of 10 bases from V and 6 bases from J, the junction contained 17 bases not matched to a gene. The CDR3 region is CATNEMGGPLAGELFF. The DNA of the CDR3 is TGCGCCACCAATGAGATGGGAGGGCCATTGGCCGGGGAGCTGTTTTTT.

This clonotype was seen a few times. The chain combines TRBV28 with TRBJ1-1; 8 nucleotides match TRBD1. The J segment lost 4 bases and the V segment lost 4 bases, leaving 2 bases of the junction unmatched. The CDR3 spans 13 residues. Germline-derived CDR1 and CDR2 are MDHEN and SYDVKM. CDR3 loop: CASSSGQGTEAFF. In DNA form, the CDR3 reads TGTGCCAGCAGTTCCGGACAGGGCACTGAAGCTTTCTTT. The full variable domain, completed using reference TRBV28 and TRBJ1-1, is DVKVTQSSRYLVKRTGEKVFLECVQDMDHENMFWYRQDPGLGLRLIYFSYDVKMKEKGDIPEGYSVSREKKERFSLILESASTNQTSMYLCASSSGQGTEAFFGQGTRLTVV.

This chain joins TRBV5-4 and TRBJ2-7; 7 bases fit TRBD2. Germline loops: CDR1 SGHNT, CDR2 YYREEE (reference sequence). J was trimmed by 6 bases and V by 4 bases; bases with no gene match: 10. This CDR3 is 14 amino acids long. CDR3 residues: CASSPDGLAVEQYF. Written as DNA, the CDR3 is TGTGCCAGCAGCCCCGACGGCCTAGCGGTCGAGCAGTACTTC.

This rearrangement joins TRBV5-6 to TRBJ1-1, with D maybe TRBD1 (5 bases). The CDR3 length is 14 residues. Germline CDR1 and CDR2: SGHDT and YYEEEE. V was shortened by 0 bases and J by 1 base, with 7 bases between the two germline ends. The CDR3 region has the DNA TGTGCCAGCAGCTTGGGACAGCCGAACACTGAAGCTTTCTTT. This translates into CASSLGQPNTEAFF.

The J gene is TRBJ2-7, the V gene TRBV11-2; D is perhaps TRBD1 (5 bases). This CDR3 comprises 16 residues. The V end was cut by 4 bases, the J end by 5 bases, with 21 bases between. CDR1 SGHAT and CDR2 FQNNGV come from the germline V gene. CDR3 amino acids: CASSSIQVLQVDEQYF. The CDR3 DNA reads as TGTGCCAGCAGCTCTATACAGGTTTTGCAAGTGGACGAGCAGTACTTC.

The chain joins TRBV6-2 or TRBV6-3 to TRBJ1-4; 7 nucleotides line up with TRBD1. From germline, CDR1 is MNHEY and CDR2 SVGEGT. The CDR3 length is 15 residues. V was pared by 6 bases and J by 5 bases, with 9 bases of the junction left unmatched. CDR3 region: CASRAGTESNEKLFF. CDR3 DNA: TGTGCCAGCAGGGCGGGGACAGAGTCGAATGAAAAACTGTTTTTT.

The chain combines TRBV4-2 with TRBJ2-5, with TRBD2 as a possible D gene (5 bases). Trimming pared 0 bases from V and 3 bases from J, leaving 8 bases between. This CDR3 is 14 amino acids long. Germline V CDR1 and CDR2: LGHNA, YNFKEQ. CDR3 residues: CASSQDPGEETQYF. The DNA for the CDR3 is TGTGCCAGCAGCCAAGATCCCGGGGAAGAGACCCAGTACTTC.

The CDR3 here is CASSLGQGGGYTF. The CDR3 DNA is TGTGCCAGCAGCTTAGGACAGGGTGGTGGCTACACCTTC. The V gene is TRBV7-9, the J gene TRBJ1-2; 7 nucleotides match TRBD1. This CDR3 has 13 amino acids. V trimming: 1 base; J trimming: 7 bases; junction bases outside the gene matches: 3. Germline CDR1 is SEHNR and CDR2 is FQNEAQ (reference sequence).

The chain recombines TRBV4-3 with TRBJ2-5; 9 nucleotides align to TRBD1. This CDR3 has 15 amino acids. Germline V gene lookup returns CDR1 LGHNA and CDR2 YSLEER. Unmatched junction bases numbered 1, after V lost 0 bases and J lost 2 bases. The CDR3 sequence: CASSQEGTGQETQYF. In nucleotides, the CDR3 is TGCGCCAGCAGCCAAGAAGGGACAGGGCAAGAGACCCAGTACTTC.

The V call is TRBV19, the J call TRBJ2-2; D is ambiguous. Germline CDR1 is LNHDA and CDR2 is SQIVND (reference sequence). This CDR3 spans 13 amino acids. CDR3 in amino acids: CAIKPPNTGELFF. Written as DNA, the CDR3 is TGTGCTATTAAGCCCCCGAACACCGGGGAGCTGTTTTTT.

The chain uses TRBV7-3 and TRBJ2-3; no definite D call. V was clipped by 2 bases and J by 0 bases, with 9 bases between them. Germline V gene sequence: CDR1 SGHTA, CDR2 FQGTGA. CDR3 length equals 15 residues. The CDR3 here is CASSLAGFSTDTQYF. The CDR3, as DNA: TGTGCCAGCAGCTTAGCCGGATTTAGCACAGATACGCAGTATTTT.

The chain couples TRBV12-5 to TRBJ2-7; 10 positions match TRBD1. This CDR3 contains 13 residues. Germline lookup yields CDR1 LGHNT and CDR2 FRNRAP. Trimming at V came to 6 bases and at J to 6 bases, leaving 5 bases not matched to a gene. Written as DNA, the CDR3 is TGTGCTAGTGGCCGGGACAGGGGTCTCGAGCAGTACTTC. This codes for CASGRDRGLEQYF.

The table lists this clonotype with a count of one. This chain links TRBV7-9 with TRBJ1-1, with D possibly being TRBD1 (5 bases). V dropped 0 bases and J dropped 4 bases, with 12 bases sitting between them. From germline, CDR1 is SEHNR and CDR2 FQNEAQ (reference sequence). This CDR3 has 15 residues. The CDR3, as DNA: TGTGCCAGCAGCTTAGCTTCCGGGACCGGCACTGAAGCTTTCTTT. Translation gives CASSLASGTGTEAFF.

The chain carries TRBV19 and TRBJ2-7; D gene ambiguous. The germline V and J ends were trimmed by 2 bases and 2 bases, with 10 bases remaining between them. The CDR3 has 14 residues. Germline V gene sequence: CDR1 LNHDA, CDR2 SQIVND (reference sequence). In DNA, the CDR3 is TGTGCCAGTAGTATATCGATTGATCCCTACGAGCAGTACTTC. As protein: CASSISIDPYEQYF.

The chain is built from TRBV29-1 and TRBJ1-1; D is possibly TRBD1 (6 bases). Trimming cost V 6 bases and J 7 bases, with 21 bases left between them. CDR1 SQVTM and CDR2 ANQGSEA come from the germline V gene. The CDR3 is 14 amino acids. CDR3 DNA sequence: TGCAGCGTCGACGCCAGGGGACACGATTTTGAAGCTTTCTTT. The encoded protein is CSVDARGHDFEAFF.

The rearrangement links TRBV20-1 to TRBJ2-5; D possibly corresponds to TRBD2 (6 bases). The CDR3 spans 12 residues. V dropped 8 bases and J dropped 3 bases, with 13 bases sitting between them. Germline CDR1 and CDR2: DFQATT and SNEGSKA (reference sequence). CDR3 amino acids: CSWWGLEETQYF. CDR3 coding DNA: TGCAGTTGGTGGGGACTTGAAGAGACCCAGTACTTC.